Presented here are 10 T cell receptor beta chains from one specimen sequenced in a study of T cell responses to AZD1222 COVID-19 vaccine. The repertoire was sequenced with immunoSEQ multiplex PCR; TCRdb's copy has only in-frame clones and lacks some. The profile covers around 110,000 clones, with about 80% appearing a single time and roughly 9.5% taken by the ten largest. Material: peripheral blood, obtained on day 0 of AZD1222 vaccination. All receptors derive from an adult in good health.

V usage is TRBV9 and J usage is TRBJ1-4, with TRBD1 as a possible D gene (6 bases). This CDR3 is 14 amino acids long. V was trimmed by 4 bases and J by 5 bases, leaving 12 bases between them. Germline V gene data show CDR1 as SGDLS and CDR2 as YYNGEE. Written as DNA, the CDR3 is TGTGCCAGCAGCCCCCGGACAGCAAATGAAAAACTGTTTTTT. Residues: CASSPRTANEKLFF.

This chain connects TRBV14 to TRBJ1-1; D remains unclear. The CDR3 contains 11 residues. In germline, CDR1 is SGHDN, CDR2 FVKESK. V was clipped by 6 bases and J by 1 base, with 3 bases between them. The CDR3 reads CASRGNTEAFF. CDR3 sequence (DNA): TGTGCCAGCAGAGGGAACACTGAAGCTTTCTTT.

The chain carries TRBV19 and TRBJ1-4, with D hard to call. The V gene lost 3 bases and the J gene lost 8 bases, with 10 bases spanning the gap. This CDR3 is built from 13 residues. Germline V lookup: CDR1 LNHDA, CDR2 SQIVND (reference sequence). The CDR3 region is CASSISVGEKLFF. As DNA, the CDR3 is TGTGCCAGTAGTATTTCGGTAGGCGAAAAACTGTTTTTT.

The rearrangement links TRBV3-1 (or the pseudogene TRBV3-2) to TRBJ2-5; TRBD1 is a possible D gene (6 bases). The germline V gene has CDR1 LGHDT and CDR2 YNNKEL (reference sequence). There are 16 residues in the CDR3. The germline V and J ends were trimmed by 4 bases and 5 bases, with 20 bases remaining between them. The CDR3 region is CASSPSTGSLGETQYF. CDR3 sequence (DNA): TGTGCCAGCAGCCCCTCAACAGGGTCCCTCGGGGAGACCCAGTACTTC.

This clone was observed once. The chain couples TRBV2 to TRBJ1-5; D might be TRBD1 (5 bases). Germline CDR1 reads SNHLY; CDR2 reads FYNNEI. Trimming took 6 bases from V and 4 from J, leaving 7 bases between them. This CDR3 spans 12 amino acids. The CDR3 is CASRQANQPQHF. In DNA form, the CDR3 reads TGTGCCAGCAGACAGGCTAATCAGCCCCAGCATTTT.

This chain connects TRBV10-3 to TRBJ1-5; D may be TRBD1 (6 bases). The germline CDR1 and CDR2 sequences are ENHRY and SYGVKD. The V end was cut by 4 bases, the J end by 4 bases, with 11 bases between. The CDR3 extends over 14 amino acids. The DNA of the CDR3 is TGTGCCATCAGTGGTAACGGACAGAATCAGCCCCAGCATTTT. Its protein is CAISGNGQNQPQHF.

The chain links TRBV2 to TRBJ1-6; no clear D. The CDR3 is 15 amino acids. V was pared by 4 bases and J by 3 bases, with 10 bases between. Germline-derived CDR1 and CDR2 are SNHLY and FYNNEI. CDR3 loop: CASSGREGYNSPLHF. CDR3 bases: TGTGCCAGCAGTGGAAGGGAGGGCTATAATTCACCCCTCCACTTT.

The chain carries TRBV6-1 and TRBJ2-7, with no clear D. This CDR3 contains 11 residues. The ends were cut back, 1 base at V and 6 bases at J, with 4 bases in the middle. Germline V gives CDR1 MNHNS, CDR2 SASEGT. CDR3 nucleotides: TGTGCCAGCAGTGAAGTGGTCGAGCAGTACTTC. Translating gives CASSEVVEQYF.

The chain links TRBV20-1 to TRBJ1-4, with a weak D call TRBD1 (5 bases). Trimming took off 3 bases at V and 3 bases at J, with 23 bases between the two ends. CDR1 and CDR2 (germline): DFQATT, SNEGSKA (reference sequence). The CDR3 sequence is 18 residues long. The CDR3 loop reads CSASRLVAGDRANEKLFF. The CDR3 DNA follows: TGCAGTGCTAGTAGGCTCGTTGCTGGGGACCGGGCTAATGAAAAACTGTTTTTT.

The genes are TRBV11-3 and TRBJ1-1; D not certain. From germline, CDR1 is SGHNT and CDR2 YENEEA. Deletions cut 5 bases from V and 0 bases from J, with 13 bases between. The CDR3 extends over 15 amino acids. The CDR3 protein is CASSPPKGLNTEAFF. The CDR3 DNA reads TGTGCCAGCAGCCCCCCGAAGGGATTGAACACTGAAGCTTTCTTT.